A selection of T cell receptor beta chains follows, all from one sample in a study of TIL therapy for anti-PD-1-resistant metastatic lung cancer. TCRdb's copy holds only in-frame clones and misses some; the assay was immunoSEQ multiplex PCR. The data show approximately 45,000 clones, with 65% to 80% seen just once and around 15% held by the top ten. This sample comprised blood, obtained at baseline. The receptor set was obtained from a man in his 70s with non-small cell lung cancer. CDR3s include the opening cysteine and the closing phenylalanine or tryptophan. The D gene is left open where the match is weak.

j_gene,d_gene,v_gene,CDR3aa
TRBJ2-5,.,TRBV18,CASSPLPRLGQETQYF
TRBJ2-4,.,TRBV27,CASNEEHF
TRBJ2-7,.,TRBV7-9,CASSFYGDDYEQYF
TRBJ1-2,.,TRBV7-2,CASSPQSTGTWDGYTF
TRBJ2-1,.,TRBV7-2,CASSQRGGGSSYNEQFF
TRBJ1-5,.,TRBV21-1,CASSNRSSRSNQPQHF
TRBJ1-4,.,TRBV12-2,CASRFGTGPMELFF
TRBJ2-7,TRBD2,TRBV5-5,CASSPPGLAAYEQYF
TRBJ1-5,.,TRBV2,CASRRTDSNQPQHF
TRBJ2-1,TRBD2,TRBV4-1,CASSQSSGIVDNEQFF
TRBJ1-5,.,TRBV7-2,CASSSEGNQPQHF
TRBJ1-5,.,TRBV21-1,CASSKMDREYSNQPQHF
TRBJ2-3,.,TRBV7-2,CASSLSDTDTQYF
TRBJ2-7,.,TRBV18,CASSPRRGHEQYF
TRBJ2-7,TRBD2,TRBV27,CASSLISGQTYEQYF
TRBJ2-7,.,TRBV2,CASSETGSYEQYF
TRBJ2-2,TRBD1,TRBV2,CASRSFTGETGELFF
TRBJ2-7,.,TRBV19,CASSVRGYEQYF
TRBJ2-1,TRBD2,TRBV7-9,CASSPRTSGHNEQFF
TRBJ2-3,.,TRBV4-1,CASSQVPETVQYF
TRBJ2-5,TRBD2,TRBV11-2,CASSLEATSGRGRTQYF
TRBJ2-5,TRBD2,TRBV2,CASSSGRTSEETQYF
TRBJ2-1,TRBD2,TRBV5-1,CASSPGAGLATIGEQFF
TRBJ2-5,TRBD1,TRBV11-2,CASSLGGQKTQYF
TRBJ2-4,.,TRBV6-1,CASSGMLAKNIQYF
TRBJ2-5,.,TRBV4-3,CASSQNRVQETQYF
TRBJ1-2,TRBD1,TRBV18,CASSHGTGDHSTNYGYTF
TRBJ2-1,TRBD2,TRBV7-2,CASLTSGGPYNEQFF
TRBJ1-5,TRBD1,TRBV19,CASSISGTAPSNQPQHF
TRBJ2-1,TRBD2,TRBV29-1,CSVALAGAPSYNEQFF
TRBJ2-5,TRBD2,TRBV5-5,CASSFETSGRAKTQYF
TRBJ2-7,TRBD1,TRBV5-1,CASSLSHGTGGQKSYEQYF
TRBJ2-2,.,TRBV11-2,CASSLLLTGRTNTGELFF
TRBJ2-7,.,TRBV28,CASSSPTYEQYF
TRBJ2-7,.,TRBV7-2,CASSLGQTGEQYF
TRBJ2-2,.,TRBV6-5,CASKSRRNTGELFF
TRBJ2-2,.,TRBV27,CASSFGRVGTGELFF
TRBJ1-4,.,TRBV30,CAWSIQATNEKLFF
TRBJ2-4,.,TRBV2,CASVAKNIQYF
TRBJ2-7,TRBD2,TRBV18,CASSPPGLAYEQYF
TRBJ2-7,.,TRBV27,CASSLTPRLAYEQYF
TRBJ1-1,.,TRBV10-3,CAISESAWVTEAFF
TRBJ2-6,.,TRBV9,CASSVGGTGANVLTF
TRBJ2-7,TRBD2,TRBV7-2,CASSLEAQLAGAGEQYF
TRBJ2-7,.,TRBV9,CASSPRVPSYEQYF
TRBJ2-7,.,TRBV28,CASSFRGSGYEQYF
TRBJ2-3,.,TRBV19,CASSIGGSISTDTQYF
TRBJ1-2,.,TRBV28,CASSRPTVRESGYTF
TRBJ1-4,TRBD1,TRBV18,CASSRDRGTNEKLFF
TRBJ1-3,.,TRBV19,CASSTTLTGSGNTIYF
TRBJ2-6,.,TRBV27,CASSHDTGAGANVLTF
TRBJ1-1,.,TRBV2,CASSVRWNTEAFF
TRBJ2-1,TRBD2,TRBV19,CASSEGSGTSYNEQFF
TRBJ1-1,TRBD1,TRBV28,CASSRSPRGPTEAFF
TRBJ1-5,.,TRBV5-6,CASSLERDGQPQHF